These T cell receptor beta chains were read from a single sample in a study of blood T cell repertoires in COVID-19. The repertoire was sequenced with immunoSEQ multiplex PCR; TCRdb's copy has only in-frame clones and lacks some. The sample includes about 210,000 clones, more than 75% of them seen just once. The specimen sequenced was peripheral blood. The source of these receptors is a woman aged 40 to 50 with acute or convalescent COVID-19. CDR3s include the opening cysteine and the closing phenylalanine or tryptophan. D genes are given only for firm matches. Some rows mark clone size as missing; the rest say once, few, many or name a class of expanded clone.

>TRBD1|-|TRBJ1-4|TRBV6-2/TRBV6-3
TGTGCCAGCAGTTACTCGTCGGACAGGGAAAATGAAAAACTGTTTTTT
CASSYSSDRENEKLFF
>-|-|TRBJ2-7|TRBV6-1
TGTGCCAGCAGTGAATGGGGCCCCGAAGCCTACGAGCAGTACTTC
CASSEWGPEAYEQYF
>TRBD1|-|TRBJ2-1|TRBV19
TGTGCCAGTAGTATAGTCTTCGGACCGGGACAGGGAATTTGCAATGAGCAGTTCTTC
CASSIVFGPGQGICNEQFF
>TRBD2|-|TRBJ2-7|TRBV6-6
TGTGCCAGCAGTTTCGGGAGGGAGCAGTACTTC
CASSFGREQYF
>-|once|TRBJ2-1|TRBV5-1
TGCGCCAGCAGCTTAAACAGACAGATGGAGCAGTTCTTC
CASSLNRQMEQFF
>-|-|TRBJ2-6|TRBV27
TGTGCCAGCAGTTTCATGAGATCTGGGGCCAACGTCCTGACTTTC
CASSFMRSGANVLTF
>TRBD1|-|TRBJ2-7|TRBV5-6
TGTGCCAGCAGCCCTGACAGGGACTACGAGCAGTACTTC
CASSPDRDYEQYF
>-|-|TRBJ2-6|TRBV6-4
TGTGCCAGCAGTGACTCAGGAGGGGTTGGGGCCAACGTCCTGACTTTC
CASSDSGGVGANVLTF
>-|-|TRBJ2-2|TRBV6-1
TGTGCCAGCAGTGAAAGGACAACTGGGGCCGGGGAGCTGTTTTTT
CASSERTTGAGELFF
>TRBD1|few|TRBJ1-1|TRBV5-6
TGTGCCAGCAGCAACGGACAGGCCCATGAAGCTTTCTTT
CASSNGQAHEAFF
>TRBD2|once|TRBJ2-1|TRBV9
TGTGCCAGCAGCACCGGCGGGAGCTCCTACAATGAGCAGTTCTTC
CASSTGGSSYNEQFF
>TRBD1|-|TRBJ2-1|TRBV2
TGTGCCAGCAGTCCGGGGGACAGGGGCTACAATGAGCAGTTCTTC
CASSPGDRGYNEQFF
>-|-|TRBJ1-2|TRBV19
TGTGCCAGTACCACCGTGGGGACACCAAGTTTTAAGGGCTATGGCTACACCTTC
CASTTVGTPSFKGYGYTF
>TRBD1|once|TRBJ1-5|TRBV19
TGTGCCAGTCCACAGGGGTTCGATCAGCCCCAGCATTTT
CASPQGFDQPQHF
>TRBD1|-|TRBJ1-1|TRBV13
TGTGCCAGCAGCTCGGACAGGGGGTACAACACTGAAGCTTTCTTT
CASSSDRGYNTEAFF
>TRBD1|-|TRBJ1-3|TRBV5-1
TGCGCCAGCAGCCCGGGGACAGCTGGAAACACCATATATTTT
CASSPGTAGNTIYF
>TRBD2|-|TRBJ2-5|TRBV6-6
TGTGCCAGCACCAAAGGGAGGGGAACTCTGACCCAGTACTTC
CASTKGRGTLTQYF
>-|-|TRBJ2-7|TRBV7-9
TGTGCCAGCAGCCCCAGAGGCCCCGGGGTTCCCTACGAGCAGTACTTC
CASSPRGPGVPYEQYF
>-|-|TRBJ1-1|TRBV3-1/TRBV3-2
TGTGCCAGCAGCTATAGGGGAGGGACTGGCTACACTGAAGCTTTCTTT
CASSYRGGTGYTEAFF
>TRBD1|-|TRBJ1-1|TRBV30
TGTGCCTGGAGCTTATTCGGACAGGGCCGCACTGAAGCTTTCTTT
CAWSLFGQGRTEAFF
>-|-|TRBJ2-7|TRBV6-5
TGTGCCAGCAGTTTCGGGATTGACTACGAGCAGTACTTC
CASSFGIDYEQYF
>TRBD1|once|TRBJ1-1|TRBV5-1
TGCGCCAGCAGACCCGGCTGGGACAGGGGGACCACTGAAGCTTTCTTT
CASRPGWDRGTTEAFF
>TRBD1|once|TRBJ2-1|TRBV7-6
TGTGCCAGCAGCCTCGGGACAGGGGATATCAATGAGCAGTTCTTC
CASSLGTGDINEQFF
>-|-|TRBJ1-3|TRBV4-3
TGCGCCAGCAGCCAAGACTCAGGGTCTGGAAACACCATATATTTT
CASSQDSGSGNTIYF
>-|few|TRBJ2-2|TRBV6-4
TGTGCCAGCAGTGACTCTAGCGGGAACACCGGGGAGCTGTTTTTT
CASSDSSGNTGELFF
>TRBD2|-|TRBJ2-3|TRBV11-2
TGTGCCAGCAGCTTACGAGCGGGGTCCCGGGCCGATACGCAGTATTTT
CASSLRAGSRADTQYF
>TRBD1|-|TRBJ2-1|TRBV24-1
TGTGCCACCAGTGATTTTTCGGACAGGGGTTACAATGAGCAGTTCTTC
CATSDFSDRGYNEQFF
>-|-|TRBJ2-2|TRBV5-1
TGCGCCAGCAGCTTGTTGTTCGACACCGGGGAGCTGTTTTTT
CASSLLFDTGELFF
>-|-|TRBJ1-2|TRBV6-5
TGTGCCAGCAGTTACTCCTCAGTATCTAACTATGGCTACACCTTC
CASSYSSVSNYGYTF
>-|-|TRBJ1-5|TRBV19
TGTGCCAGTAGTATCGAGGGAGAAAGCAGTCAGCCCCAGCATTTT
CASSIEGESSQPQHF
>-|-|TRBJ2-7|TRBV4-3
TGCGCCAGCAGCCAAGATGTTCAACAGTTCCCCTACGAGCAGTACTTC
CASSQDVQQFPYEQYF
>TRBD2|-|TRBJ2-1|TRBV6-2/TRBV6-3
TGTGCCAGCAGTAGAGGACTAGCGAATTCCTACAATGAGCAGTTCTTC
CASSRGLANSYNEQFF
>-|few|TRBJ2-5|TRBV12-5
TGTGCTAGTGGTCTGGACAGTCAGACCCAGTACTTC
CASGLDSQTQYF
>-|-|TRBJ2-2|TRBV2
TGTGCCAGCATTCGTGGAGGATCCGGGGAGCTGTTTTTT
CASIRGGSGELFF
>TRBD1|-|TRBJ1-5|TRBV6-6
TGTGCCAGCAGTACCGGGGACAGGGACAATCAGCCCCAGCATTTT
CASSTGDRDNQPQHF
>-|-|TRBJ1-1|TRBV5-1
TGCGCCAGCAGCGATACAGGCAGGGAACATGATGAAGCTTTCTTT
CASSDTGREHDEAFF
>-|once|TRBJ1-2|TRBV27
TGTGCCAGCAGTTTGACAGCGCAGTATGGCTACACCTTC
CASSLTAQYGYTF
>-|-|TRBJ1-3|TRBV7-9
TGTGCCAGCAGCTTAGCCTTGAGTTTCTCTGGAAACACCATATATTTT
CASSLALSFSGNTIYF
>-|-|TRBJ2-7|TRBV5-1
TGCGCCAGCAGCTTTCTGCGGGGCGCCTCCTACGAGCAGTACTTC
CASSFLRGASYEQYF
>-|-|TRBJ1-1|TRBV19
TGTGCCAGTAGTATCGGAGGATTGAACACTGAAGCTTTCTTT
CASSIGGLNTEAFF
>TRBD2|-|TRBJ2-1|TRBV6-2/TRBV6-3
TGTGCCAGCAGTTACCACAGTAGCGGGATTGGGTCCTACAATGAGCAGTTCTTC
CASSYHSSGIGSYNEQFF
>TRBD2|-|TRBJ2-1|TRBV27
TGTGCCAGCAGCCGAAAGACTAGCGGAACCAATGAGCAGTTCTTC
CASSRKTSGTNEQFF
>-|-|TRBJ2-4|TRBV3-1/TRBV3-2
TGTGCCAGCAGCCAATATAGTGACATTCAGTACTTC
CASSQYSDIQYF
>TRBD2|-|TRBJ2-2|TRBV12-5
TGTGCTAGTGGTCCATTAGCGGGCAACACCGGGGAGCTGTTTTTT
CASGPLAGNTGELFF
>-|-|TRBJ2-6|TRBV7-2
TGTGCCAGCAGCTTAAGCCCAGCAGGAAGGAGGTTTGGGGCCAACGTCCTGACTTTC
CASSLSPAGRRFGANVLTF
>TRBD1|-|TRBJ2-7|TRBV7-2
TGTGCCAGCAGCCCCAGTGACAGGGGATCCTACGAGCAGTACTTC
CASSPSDRGSYEQYF
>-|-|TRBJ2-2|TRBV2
TGTGCCAGCACCCAAGGGGGTGTCGGGGAGCTGTTTTTT
CASTQGGVGELFF
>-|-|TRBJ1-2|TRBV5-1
TGCGCCAGCAGCTTGGGGCCTGGGAGGAAGGATGGCTACACCTTC
CASSLGPGRKDGYTF
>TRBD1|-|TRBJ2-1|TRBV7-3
TGTGCCAGCAGCTTCGACAGGGATGAGCAGTTCTTC
CASSFDRDEQFF
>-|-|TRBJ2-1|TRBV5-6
TGTGCCAGCAGCTCCTGGGGGGGGCGAATAGGCTACAATGAGCAGTTCTTC
CASSSWGGRIGYNEQFF
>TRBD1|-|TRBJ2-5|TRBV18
TGTGCCAGCTCACTTCGACAGGGGCAAGAGACCCAGTACTTC
CASSLRQGQETQYF
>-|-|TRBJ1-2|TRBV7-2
TGTGCCAGCAGCTTAAATCGTATTAACTATGGCTACACCTTC
CASSLNRINYGYTF
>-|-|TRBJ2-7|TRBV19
TGTGCCAGTAGTATACAGGGGACCTCCTACGAGCAGTACTTC
CASSIQGTSYEQYF
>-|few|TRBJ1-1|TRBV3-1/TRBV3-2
TGTGCCAGCAGCCAAGATTTCATCACTGAAGCTTTCTTT
CASSQDFITEAFF
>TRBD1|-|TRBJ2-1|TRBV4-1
TGCGCCAGCAGCCCAAATGGACAGGCTTACAATGAGCAGTTCTTC
CASSPNGQAYNEQFF
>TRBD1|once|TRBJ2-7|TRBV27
TGTGCCAGCAGTCGGGACAGGGGGGTCTACGAGCAGTACTTC
CASSRDRGVYEQYF
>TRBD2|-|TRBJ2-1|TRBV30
TGTGCCTGGAGTGCCCTGGGAACTCTAGCGGGAATGACCTACAATGAGCAGTTCTTC
CAWSALGTLAGMTYNEQFF
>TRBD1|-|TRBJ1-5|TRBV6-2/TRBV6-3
TGTGCCAGCAGCCCCGGGACAGGGGATAGCAATCAGCCCCAGCATTTT
CASSPGTGDSNQPQHF